A single sample is the source of the 28 T cell receptor beta chains below, sequenced in a study of shared clonotypes between healthy human individuals. TCRdb's copy holds only in-frame clones and misses some; the assay was immunoSEQ multiplex PCR. This sample has 2 million to 2.5 million clones, with approximately 95% found just once. The specimen was naive CD4+ T cells sorted from blood. Subset denoted: CD45RA+ positively selected. All receptors come from a man aged 18-30 years in good health.

This clone has more than one count but fewer than ten. The V gene is TRBV30, the J gene TRBJ1-1; D is undetermined. With 3 bases removed from V and 2 bases from J, the gap between germline ends came to 10 bases. CDR1 and CDR2 from the germline V gene are GTSNPN and SVGIG (reference sequence). This CDR3 is 13 amino acids long. The CDR3 DNA is TGTGCCTGGAGGCAGGTGGATAACACTGAAGCTTTCTTT. Its translation: CAWRQVDNTEAFF.

This chain links TRBV7-2 with TRBJ2-3; a weak D match, TRBD1 (8 bases). Trimming stripped 0 bases from V and 10 bases from J, with 17 bases between. The germline V gene encodes CDR1 SGHTA and CDR2 FQGNSA. The CDR3 is made up of 15 amino acids. This CDR3 reads CASSLARTGRDPQYF. The DNA of the CDR3 is TGTGCCAGCAGCTTAGCGAGGACAGGGAGGGATCCGCAGTATTTT.

The chain employs TRBV4-1 and TRBJ1-6; 9 bases align to TRBD1. The germline V gene has CDR1 MGHRA and CDR2 YSYEKL. J gave up 7 bases and V 0 bases, and 4 bases lay outside the gene matches. The CDR3 is 16 amino acids. For the CDR3, the DNA is TGCGCCAGCAGCCAAGATACTGGGACAGGGAATTCACCCCTCCACTTT. Encoded protein: CASSQDTGTGNSPLHF.

The CDR3 DNA sequence: TGTGCCAGCAGTTACGACGCAGGACCCACAGATACGCAGTATTTT. Translation gives CASSYDAGPTDTQYF. The chain uses TRBV6-5 and TRBJ2-3, with no clear D. The CDR3 totals 15 residues. The V end lost 2 bases, the J end lost 2 bases, and 11 bases lay between the germline ends. From germline, CDR1 is MNHEY and CDR2 SVGAGI.

J is TRBJ2-1 and V is TRBV23-1; D may match TRBD1 or TRBD2 (6 bases each). TRBV23-1 is assigned to the ORF class and has an uncertain function. This CDR3 spans 16 amino acids. The V gene lost 3 bases and the J gene lost 0 bases, with 12 bases spanning the gap. CDR3 DNA: TGCGCCAGCAGTCAGCCAGGGGAGGCCTCCTACAATGAGCAGTTCTTC. Protein sequence: CASSQPGEASYNEQFF.

V is TRBV18 and J is TRBJ2-2, with TRBD2 matching 9 bases. Germline V gene sequence: CDR1 KGHSH, CDR2 LQKENI. The CDR3 totals 16 residues. V lost 3 bases and J lost 3; bases outside the gene matches: 5. The CDR3 reads CASSPSGGPYTGELFF. The CDR3 DNA is TGTGCCAGCTCACCCAGCGGGGGGCCTTACACCGGGGAGCTGTTTTTT.

The chain combines TRBV18 with TRBJ2-1; 15 bases line up with TRBD2. This CDR3 has 16 amino acids. Germline V gives CDR1 KGHSH, CDR2 LQKENI. Trimming removed 3 bases from V and 10 bases from J; junction bases left unmatched: 7. CDR3 bases: TGTGCCAGCTCACCGGTTGGACTAGCGGGAGGGGAGGAGCAGTTCTTC. Translated: CASSPVGLAGGEEQFF.

This clone was recorded only once. The V gene is TRBV9, the J gene TRBJ1-5; perhaps TRBD1 as D (5 bases). This CDR3 region has 14 residues. The germline V gene has CDR1 SGDLS and CDR2 YYNGEE. Trimming took off 4 bases at V and 5 bases at J, with 13 bases between the two ends. CDR3 DNA sequence: TGTGCCAGCAGCTCTTGGGGGGTCGATCAGCCCCAGCATTTT. Its protein product is CASSSWGVDQPQHF.

The V and J genes are TRBV18 and TRBJ1-2; D is unresolved. From germline, CDR1 is KGHSH and CDR2 LQKENI. CDR3 size: 14 residues. The V and J ends lost 6 bases and 0 bases respectively, with 11 bases between them. The CDR3: CASSQAAANYGYTF. The CDR3 DNA is TGTGCCAGCTCCCAGGCGGCGGCTAACTATGGCTACACCTTC. Full variable domain (outside the CDR3, taken from reference TRBV18 and TRBJ1-2): NAGVMQNPRHLVRRRGQEARLRCSPMKGHSHVYWYRQLPEEGLKFMVYLQKENIIDESGMPKERFSAEFPKEGPSILRIQQVVRGDSAAYFCASSQAAANYGYTFGSGTRLTVV.

The chain employs TRBV10-2 and TRBJ1-1; weak D call: TRBD1 (5 bases). The germline V gene has CDR1 WSHSY and CDR2 SAAADI. Trimming removed 6 bases at V and 4 bases at J, with 12 bases between. CDR3 length equals 13 residues. Written as DNA, the CDR3 is TGCGCCAGCAGCTCAATGGGGGGCACTGAAGCTTTCTTT. This encodes CASSSMGGTEAFF.

CDR3 sequence: CASSPIGGTGELFF. The CDR3 DNA sequence: TGTGCCAGCAGCCCAATCGGGGGGACCGGGGAGCTGTTTTTT. V gene TRBV7-6 combines with J gene TRBJ2-2, with 7 nucleotides matching TRBD2. V dropped 5 bases and J dropped 5; count of bases not matched to a gene: 5. In germline, CDR1 is SGHVS, CDR2 FNYEAQ. The length of the CDR3 is 14 residues.

In regard to this clone: At one of its ends the junction is not consistent with the germline gene, which may arise from a read error. The rearrangement uses TRBV10-3 and TRBJ2-7, with a tentative D call TRBD1 (5 bases). CDR3 length: 16 amino acids. The V gene's germline CDR1 is ENHRY and CDR2 SYGVKD. The CDR3 region is CATSGDTNRSPYEQYF. CDR3 coding DNA: TGTGCCACCAGTGGGGATACCAACAGGAGTCCCTACGAGCAGTACTTC.

This sequence joins TRBV18 and TRBJ2-1; unclear D gene. The V and J ends lost 0 bases and 7 bases respectively, with 4 bases between them. The CDR3 length is 12 residues. In germline, CDR1 is KGHSH, CDR2 LQKENI. This chain's CDR3 is CASSPPHNEQFF. Here the CDR3 DNA reads TGTGCCAGCTCACCACCCCATAATGAGCAGTTCTTC.

V usage is TRBV10-3 and J usage is TRBJ2-3, with TRBD2 matching 10 bases. J was trimmed by 14 bases and V by 6 bases; bases with no gene match: 8. This CDR3 region has 12 residues. The germline gives CDR1 ENHRY, CDR2 SYGVKD. CDR3 residues: CAIRALAGAAYF. In nucleotides, the CDR3 is TGTGCCATCAGGGCCCTAGCGGGGGCCGCGTATTTT.

The chain recombines TRBV27 with TRBJ2-1; D is perhaps TRBD2 (6 bases). Per germline, CDR1 MNHEY and CDR2 SMNVEV (reference sequence). V lost 1 base, J lost 8 bases, and 12 bases lay in between. The CDR3 length is 14 residues. The CDR3 is CASSLWPSADEQFF. As DNA, the CDR3 is TGTGCCAGCAGTTTATGGCCTAGCGCCGATGAGCAGTTCTTC.

V and J are TRBV5-1 and TRBJ1-4; 8 bases map to TRBD1. Trimming removed 4 bases from V and 11 bases from J; junction bases left unmatched: 10. The CDR3 runs to 14 residues. Germline-derived CDR1 and CDR2 are SGHRS and YFSETQ. CDR3 bases: TGCGCCAGCAGCGAACGGGACAGGTCTTCGAAACTGTTTTTT. It is translated as CASSERDRSSKLFF.

The rearrangement joins TRBV6-5 to TRBJ2-2, with no clear D. Trimming removed 2 bases from V and 0 bases from J, with 7 bases in between. Looked up from germline, CDR1 is MNHEY and CDR2 is SVGAGI. The CDR3 is made up of 15 amino acids. The CDR3 DNA sequence: TGTGCCAGCAGTTACAAGGATCCGAACACCGGGGAGCTGTTTTTT. It is translated as CASSYKDPNTGELFF.

The chain combines TRBV6-5 with TRBJ1-5; no reliable D call. The length of the CDR3 is 12 residues. With 5 bases removed from V and 1 base from J, the gap between germline ends came to 3 bases. Germline V CDR1 and CDR2: MNHEY, SVGAGI. CDR3 loop: CASSGSNQPQHF. CDR3 bases: TGTGCCAGCAGTGGGAGCAATCAGCCCCAGCATTTT.

The chain's CDR3 is CASSLGYGGGGYGYTF. DNA of the CDR3: TGTGCCAGCAGCTTGGGGTATGGGGGAGGTGGCTATGGCTACACCTTC. The chain is built from TRBV5-4 and TRBJ1-2, with TRBD1 as a possible D gene (5 bases). V was trimmed by 0 bases and J by 4 bases, leaving 16 bases between them. Germline loops: CDR1 SGHNT, CDR2 YYREEE (reference sequence). CDR3 length: 16 residues.

This CDR3 is CASSIEATGPQHF. The CDR3 DNA sequence: TGTGCCAGTAGTATCGAGGCCACGGGCCCCCAGCATTTT. The V gene is TRBV19, the J gene TRBJ1-5; D remains ambiguous. CDR1 is LNHDA, CDR2 SQIVND, per germline (reference sequence). This CDR3 contains 13 residues. V gave up 3 bases and J gave up 10 bases, with 13 bases separating them. Full variable domain (remainder filled in from reference TRBV19 and TRBJ1-5): DGGITQSPKYLFRKEGQNVTLSCEQNLNHDAMYWYRQDPGQGLRLIYYSQIVNDFQKGDIAEGYSVSREKKESFPLTVTSAQKNPTAFYLCASSIEATGPQHFGDGTRLSIL.

Concerning this clone itself: Other DNA sequences in the sample encode the same CDR3. V is TRBV7-2 and J is TRBJ2-7; 8 bases agree with TRBD2. The CDR3 runs 13 residues. Trimming cost V 2 bases and J 3 bases; bases outside gene matches: 0. Germline values: CDR1 SGHTA, CDR2 FQGNSA. CDR3 nucleotide sequence: TGTGCCAGCAGCTTACGGGGGGGCTACGAGCAGTACTTC. It codes for CASSLRGGYEQYF.

The chain couples TRBV10-1 to TRBJ2-3, with D perhaps TRBD1 (6 bases). This CDR3 is 14 amino acids long. The ends were cut back, 3 bases at V and 5 bases at J, with 12 bases in the middle. Looked up from germline, CDR1 is WNHNN and CDR2 is SYGVQD (reference sequence). CDR3: CASSEQGLGDTQYF. For the CDR3, the DNA is TGCGCCAGCAGTGAACAGGGTTTGGGAGATACGCAGTATTTT.

The V gene is TRBV7-3, the J gene TRBJ1-4; D perhaps matches TRBD1 (5 bases). The CDR3 is 17 residues long. Trimming removed 5 bases at V and 3 bases at J, with 19 bases between. CDR1 is SGHTA, CDR2 FQGTGA, per germline. CDR3 region: CASSPFRQRLPNEKLFF. The CDR3, as DNA: TGTGCCAGCAGCCCCTTTCGACAGAGACTACCTAATGAAAAACTGTTTTTT.

V gene TRBV6-6 combines with J gene TRBJ1-5; D is unclear. Germline CDR1 is MNHNY and CDR2 is SVGAGI (reference sequence). The V end lost 2 bases, the J end lost 3 bases, and 11 bases lay between the germline ends. CDR3 length: 15 residues. The DNA for the CDR3 is TGTGCCAGCAGTTACGGACCGGGCTTCAATCAGCCCCAGCATTTT. It yields the protein CASSYGPGFNQPQHF.

There are a few counts of this clone. Other nucleotide sequences from this sample produce the same CDR3. The rearrangement links TRBV20-1 to TRBJ2-7; no clear D gene. CDR3 length: 11 amino acids. In germline, CDR1 is DFQATT, CDR2 SNEGSKA (reference sequence). Trimming left V 0 bases short and J 1 base short, with 1 base between. CDR3 DNA sequence: TGCAGTGCTAGAGAGTCCTACGAGCAGTACTTC. Protein product: CSARESYEQYF.

This rearrangement joins TRBV11-2 to TRBJ1-3; tentative D call: TRBD1 (5 bases). The germline V gene has CDR1 SGHAT and CDR2 FQNNGV. Between the trimmed V and J ends, which lost 10 bases and 3 bases, there was a span of 10 bases. This CDR3 has 12 amino acids. The CDR3 DNA sequence: TGTGCCACCAGGGCTAATGGAAACACCATATATTTT. Its translation is CATRANGNTIYF.

In its sample, this clone was seen a few times. At the DNA level, this CDR3 is encoded by other sequences in the same sample as well. The gene calls are TRBV2 and TRBJ1-1; 7 bases are shared with TRBD1. J gave up 0 bases and V 6 bases, and 4 bases lay outside the gene matches. Germline V gene sequence: CDR1 SNHLY, CDR2 FYNNEI. The CDR3 sequence is 14 residues long. CDR3 nucleotides: TGTGCCAGCAGATCGGACAGGTTGAACACTGAAGCTTTCTTT. Translated, it gives CASRSDRLNTEAFF.

V gene TRBV7-9 combines with J gene TRBJ1-1, with 8 bases fitting TRBD1. CDR1 and CDR2 (germline): SEHNR, FQNEAQ (reference sequence). V shed 4 bases, J shed 2 bases, and the junction held 6 bases outside the gene matches. The CDR3 loop spans 15 amino acids. The DNA for the CDR3 is TGTGCCAGCAGCTCATTCCCAGGGGGCAACACTGAAGCTTTCTTT. It encodes CASSSFPGGNTEAFF.